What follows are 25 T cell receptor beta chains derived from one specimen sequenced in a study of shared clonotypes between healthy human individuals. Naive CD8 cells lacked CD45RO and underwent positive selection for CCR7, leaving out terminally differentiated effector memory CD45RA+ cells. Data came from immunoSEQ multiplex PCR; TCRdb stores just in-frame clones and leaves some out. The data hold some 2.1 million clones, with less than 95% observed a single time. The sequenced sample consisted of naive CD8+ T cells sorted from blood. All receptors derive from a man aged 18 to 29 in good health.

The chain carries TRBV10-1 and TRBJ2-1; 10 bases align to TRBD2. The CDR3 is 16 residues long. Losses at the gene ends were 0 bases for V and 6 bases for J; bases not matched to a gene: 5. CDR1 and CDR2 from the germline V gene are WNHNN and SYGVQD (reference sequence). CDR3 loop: CASSESTASGGNEQFF. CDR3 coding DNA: TGCGCCAGCAGTGAGTCAACGGCTAGCGGGGGCAATGAGCAGTTCTTC.

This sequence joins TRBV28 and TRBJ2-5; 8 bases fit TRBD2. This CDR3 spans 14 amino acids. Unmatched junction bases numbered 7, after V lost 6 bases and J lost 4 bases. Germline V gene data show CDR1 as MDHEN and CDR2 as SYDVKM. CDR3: CASRILAEAETQYF. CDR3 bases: TGTGCCAGCAGGATACTAGCGGAGGCAGAGACCCAGTACTTC.

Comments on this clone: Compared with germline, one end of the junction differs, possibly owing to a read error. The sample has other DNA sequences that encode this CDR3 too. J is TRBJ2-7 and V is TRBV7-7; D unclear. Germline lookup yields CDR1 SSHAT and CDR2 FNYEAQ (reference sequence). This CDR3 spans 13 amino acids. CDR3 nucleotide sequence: TGTGCTAGCAGCTTAGCACCGGCCTACGAGCAGTACTTC. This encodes CASSLAPAYEQYF.

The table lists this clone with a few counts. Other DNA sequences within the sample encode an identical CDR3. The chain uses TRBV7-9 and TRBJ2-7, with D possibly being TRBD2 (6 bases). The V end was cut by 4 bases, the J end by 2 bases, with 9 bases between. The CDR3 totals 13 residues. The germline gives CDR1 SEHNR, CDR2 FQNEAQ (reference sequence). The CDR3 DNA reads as TGTGCCAGCAGCTCGGGACTTCCCTACGAGCAGTACTTC. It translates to CASSSGLPYEQYF.

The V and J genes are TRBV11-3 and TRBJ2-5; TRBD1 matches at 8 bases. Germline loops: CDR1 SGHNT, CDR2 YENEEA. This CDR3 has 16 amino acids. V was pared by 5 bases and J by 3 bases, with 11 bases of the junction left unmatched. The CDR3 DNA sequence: TGTGCCAGCAGCACCCTCGGACAGGGCGTCGAAGAGACCCAGTACTTC. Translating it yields CASSTLGQGVEETQYF.

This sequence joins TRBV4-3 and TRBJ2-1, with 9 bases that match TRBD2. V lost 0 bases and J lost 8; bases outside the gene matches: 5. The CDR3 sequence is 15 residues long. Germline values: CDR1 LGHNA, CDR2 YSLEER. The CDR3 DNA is TGCGCCAGCAGCCAAGAGGCGGGAGGGGTTGATGAGCAGTTCTTC. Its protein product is CASSQEAGGVDEQFF.

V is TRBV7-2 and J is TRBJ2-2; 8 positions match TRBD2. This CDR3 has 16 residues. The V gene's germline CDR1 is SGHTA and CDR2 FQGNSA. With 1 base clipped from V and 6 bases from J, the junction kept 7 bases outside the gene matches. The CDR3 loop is CASSLVPGGRAGELFF. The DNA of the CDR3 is TGTGCCAGCAGCTTAGTCCCGGGAGGGCGCGCCGGGGAGCTGTTTTTT. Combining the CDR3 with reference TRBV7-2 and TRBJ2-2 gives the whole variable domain GAGVSQSPSNKVTEKGKDVELRCDPISGHTALYWYRQSLGQGLEFLIYFQGNSAPDKSGLPSDRFSAERTGGSVSTLTIQRTQQEDSAVYLCASSLVPGGRAGELFFGEGSRLTVL.

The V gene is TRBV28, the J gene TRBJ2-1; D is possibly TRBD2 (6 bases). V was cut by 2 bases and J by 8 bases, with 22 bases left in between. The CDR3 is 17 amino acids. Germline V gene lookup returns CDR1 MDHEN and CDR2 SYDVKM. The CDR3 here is CASSLALEASESDEQFF. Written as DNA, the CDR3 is TGTGCCAGCAGTTTAGCGCTGGAGGCTAGCGAGTCGGATGAGCAGTTCTTC.

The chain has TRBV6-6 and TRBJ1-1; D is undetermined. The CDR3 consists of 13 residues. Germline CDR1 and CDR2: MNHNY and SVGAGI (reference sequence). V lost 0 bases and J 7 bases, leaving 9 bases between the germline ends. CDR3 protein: CASSYSFGNEAFF. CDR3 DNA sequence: TGTGCCAGCAGTTACTCCTTCGGGAATGAAGCTTTCTTT.

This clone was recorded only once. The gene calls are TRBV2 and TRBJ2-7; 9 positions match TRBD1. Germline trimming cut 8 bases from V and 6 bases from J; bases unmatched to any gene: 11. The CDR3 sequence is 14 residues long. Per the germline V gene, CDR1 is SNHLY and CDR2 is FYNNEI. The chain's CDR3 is CASESGTGNGEQYF. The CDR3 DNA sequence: TGTGCCAGCGAATCCGGGACAGGGAACGGCGAGCAGTACTTC.

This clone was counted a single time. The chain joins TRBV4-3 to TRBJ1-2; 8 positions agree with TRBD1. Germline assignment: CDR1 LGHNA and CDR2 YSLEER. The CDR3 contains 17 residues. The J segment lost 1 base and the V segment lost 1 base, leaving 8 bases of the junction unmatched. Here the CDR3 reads CASSQGTGTGYNYGYTF. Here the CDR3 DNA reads TGCGCCAGCAGCCAAGGAACCGGGACAGGCTATAACTATGGCTACACCTTC.

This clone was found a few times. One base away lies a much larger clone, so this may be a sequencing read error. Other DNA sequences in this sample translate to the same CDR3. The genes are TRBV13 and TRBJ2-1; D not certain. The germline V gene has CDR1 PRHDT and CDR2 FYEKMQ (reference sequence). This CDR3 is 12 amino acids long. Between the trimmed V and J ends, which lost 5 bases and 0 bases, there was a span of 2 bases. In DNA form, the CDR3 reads TGTGCCAGCAGCCCCTCCTACAATGAGCAGTTCTTC. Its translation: CASSPSYNEQFF. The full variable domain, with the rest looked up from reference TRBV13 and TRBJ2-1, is AAGVIQSPRHLIKEKRETATLKCYPIPRHDTVYWYQQGPGQDPQFLISFYEKMQSDKGSIPDRFSAQQFSDYHSELNMSSLELGDSALYFCASSPSYNEQFFGPGTRLTVL.

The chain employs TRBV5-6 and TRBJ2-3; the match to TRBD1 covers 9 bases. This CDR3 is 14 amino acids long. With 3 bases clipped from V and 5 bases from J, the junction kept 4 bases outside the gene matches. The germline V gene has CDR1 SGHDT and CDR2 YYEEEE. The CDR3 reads CASSWGTGLDTQYF. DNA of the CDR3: TGTGCCAGCAGCTGGGGGACAGGGTTAGATACGCAGTATTTT.

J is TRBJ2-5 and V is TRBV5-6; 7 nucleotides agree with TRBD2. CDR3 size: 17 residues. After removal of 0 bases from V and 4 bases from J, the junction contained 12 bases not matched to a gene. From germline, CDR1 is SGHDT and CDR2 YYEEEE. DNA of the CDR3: TGTGCCAGCAGCTTGGCCGTTGGGGGAGGGCCCTTAGAGACCCAGTACTTC. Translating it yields CASSLAVGGGPLETQYF.

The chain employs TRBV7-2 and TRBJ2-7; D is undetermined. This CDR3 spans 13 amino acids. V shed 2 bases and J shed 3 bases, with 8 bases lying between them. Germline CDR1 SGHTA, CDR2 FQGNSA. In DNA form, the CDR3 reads TGTGCCAGCAGCTTAACAGATTACTACGAGCAGTACTTC. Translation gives CASSLTDYYEQYF.

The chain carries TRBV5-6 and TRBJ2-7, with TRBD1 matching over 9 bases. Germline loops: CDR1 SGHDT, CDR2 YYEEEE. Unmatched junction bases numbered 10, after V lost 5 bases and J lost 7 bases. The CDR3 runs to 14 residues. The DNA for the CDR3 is TGTGCCAGCAGTTCCGGGACAGGGATCGAGGAGCAGTACTTC. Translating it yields CASSSGTGIEEQYF.

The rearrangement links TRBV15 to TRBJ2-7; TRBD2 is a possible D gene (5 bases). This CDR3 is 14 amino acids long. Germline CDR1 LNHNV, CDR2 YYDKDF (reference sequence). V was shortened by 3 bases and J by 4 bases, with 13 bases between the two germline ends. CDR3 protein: CATSSKSRGYEQYF. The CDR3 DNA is TGTGCCACCAGCAGTAAGAGCCGGGGTTACGAGCAGTACTTC.

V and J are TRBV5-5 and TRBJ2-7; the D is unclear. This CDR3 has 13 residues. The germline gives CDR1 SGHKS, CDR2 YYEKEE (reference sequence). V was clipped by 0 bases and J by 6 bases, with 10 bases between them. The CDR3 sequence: CASSLELVVEQYF. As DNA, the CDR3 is TGTGCCAGCAGCTTGGAGTTGGTTGTCGAGCAGTACTTC.

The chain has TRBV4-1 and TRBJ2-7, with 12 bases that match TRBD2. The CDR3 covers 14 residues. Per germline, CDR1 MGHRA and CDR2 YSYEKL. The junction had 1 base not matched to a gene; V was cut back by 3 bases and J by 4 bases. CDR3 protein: CASSQTSGRYEQYF. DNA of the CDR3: TGCGCCAGCAGCCAGACTAGCGGGAGATACGAGCAGTACTTC.

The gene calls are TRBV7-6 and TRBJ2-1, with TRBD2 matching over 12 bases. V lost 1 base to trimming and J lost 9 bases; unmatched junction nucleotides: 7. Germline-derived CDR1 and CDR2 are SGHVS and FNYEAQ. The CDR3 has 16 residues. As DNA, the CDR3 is TGTGCCAGCAGCTTAGTGTCTAGCGGGAGGGAGACTGAGCAGTTCTTC. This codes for CASSLVSSGRETEQFF. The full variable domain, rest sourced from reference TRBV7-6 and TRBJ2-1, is GAGVSQSPRYKVTKRGQDVALRCDPISGHVSLYWYRQALGQGPEFLTYFNYEAQQDKSGLPNDRFSAERPEGSISTLTIQRTEQRDSAMYRCASSLVSSGRETEQFFGPGTRLTVL.

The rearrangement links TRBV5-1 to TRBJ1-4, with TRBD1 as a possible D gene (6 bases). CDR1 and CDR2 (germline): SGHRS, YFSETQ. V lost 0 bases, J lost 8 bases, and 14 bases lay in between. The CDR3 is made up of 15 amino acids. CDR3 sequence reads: CASSLDSGADEKLFF. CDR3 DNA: TGCGCCAGCAGCTTGGACTCAGGGGCAGACGAAAAACTGTTTTTT.

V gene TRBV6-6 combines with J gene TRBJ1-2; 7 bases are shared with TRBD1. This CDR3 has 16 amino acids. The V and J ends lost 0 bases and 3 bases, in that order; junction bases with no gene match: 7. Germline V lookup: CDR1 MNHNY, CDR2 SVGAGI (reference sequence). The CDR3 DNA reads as TGTGCCAGCAGTTACTCGATAACAGGGGCGGACTATGGCTACACCTTC. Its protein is CASSYSITGADYGYTF.

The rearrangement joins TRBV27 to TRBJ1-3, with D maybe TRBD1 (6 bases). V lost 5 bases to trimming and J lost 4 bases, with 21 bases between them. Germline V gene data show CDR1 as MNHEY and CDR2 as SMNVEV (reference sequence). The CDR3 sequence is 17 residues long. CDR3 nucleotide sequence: TGTGCCAGCAGTCCTCTAGGAGTACAGGGCTACGGAAACACCATATATTTT. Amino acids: CASSPLGVQGYGNTIYF.

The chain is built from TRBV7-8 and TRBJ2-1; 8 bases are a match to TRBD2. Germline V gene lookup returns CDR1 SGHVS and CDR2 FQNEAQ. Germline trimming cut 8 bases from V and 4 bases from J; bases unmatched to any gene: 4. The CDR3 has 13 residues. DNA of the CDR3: TGTGCCAGCGAGGGACTAGGGTACAATGAGCAGTTCTTC. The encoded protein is CASEGLGYNEQFF.

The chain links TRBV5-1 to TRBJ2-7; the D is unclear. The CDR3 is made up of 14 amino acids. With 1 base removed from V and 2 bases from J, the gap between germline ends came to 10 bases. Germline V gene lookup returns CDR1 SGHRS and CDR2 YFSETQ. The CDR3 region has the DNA TGCGCCAGCAGCTTGAAAAACTATCCCTACGAGCAGTACTTC. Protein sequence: CASSLKNYPYEQYF.